A selection of T cell receptor beta chains follows, all from one sample in a study of spatial heterogeneity in lung cancer. In TCRdb, the 5' RACE reads were re-called with MiXCR into one record per CDR3 protein. The sample shows roughly 2,000 distinct CDR3 sequences, 2.5% to 3.5% of them seen only once. The sample was lung tumor tissue, taken at surgery. These receptors all come from a female donor with early-stage non-small cell lung cancer. Each CDR3 is given with its conserved first and last residue. The order of the fields is CDR3 length, J gene, clone size, D gene, V gene, CDR3 protein, CDR3 DNA. The D gene is left open where the match is weak. Clone size is shown for a subset of rows, as once, few, many or a class of expanded clone.

CDR3 length: 16
J gene: TRBJ2-3
clone size: medium-sized
D gene: TRBD1
V gene: TRBV4-3
CDR3 protein: CASSQDRGLHTDTQYF
CDR3 DNA: TGCGCCAGCAGCCAAGACAGGGGGCTCCACACAGATACGCAGTATTTT

CDR3 length: 14
J gene: TRBJ1-6
clone size: many
D gene: TRBD1
V gene: TRBV27
CDR3 protein: CASSLTGQGSPLHF
CDR3 DNA: TGTGCCAGCAGTTTAACTGGACAGGGGTCACCCCTCCACTTT

CDR3 length: 14
J gene: TRBJ2-2
clone size: medium-sized
D gene: NA
V gene: TRBV6-1
CDR3 protein: CASSLALRTGELFF
CDR3 DNA: TGTGCCAGCAGCCTAGCTTTACGCACCGGGGAGCTGTTTTTT

CDR3 length: 11
J gene: TRBJ1-1
clone size: many
D gene: NA
V gene: TRBV5-6
CDR3 protein: CASSLETEAFF
CDR3 DNA: TGTGCCAGCAGCTTGGAAACTGAAGCTTTCTTT

CDR3 length: 16
J gene: TRBJ2-1
clone size: medium-sized
D gene: TRBD2
V gene: TRBV27
CDR3 protein: CASRKRAGGHYNEQFF
CDR3 DNA: TGTGCCAGCAGAAAACGAGCGGGGGGACACTACAATGAGCAGTTCTTC

CDR3 length: 14
J gene: TRBJ1-2
clone size: medium-sized
D gene: NA
V gene: TRBV5-6
CDR3 protein: CASSLESGIYGYTF
CDR3 DNA: TGTGCCAGCAGCTTGGAATCAGGGATCTATGGCTACACCTTC

CDR3 length: 16
J gene: TRBJ1-1
clone size: medium-sized
D gene: NA
V gene: TRBV21-1
CDR3 protein: CASTSRQGPLNTEAFF
CDR3 DNA: TGTGCCAGCACCTCAAGACAGGGTCCCTTAAACACTGAAGCTTTCTTT

CDR3 length: 17
J gene: TRBJ2-1
clone size: medium-sized
D gene: TRBD2
V gene: TRBV6-5
CDR3 protein: CASSYSLAGYSYNEQFF
CDR3 DNA: TGTGCCAGCAGTTACTCATTAGCGGGTTACTCCTACAATGAGCAGTTCTTC

CDR3 length: 13
J gene: TRBJ2-3
clone size: medium-sized
D gene: TRBD2
V gene: TRBV20-1
CDR3 protein: CSVKASGPDTQYF
CDR3 DNA: TGCAGTGTAAAAGCTAGCGGGCCAGATACGCAGTATTTT

CDR3 length: 14
J gene: TRBJ1-5
clone size: many
D gene: NA
V gene: TRBV6-5
CDR3 protein: CASSSRDSNQPQHF
CDR3 DNA: TGTGCCAGCAGTTCGAGGGATAGCAATCAGCCCCAGCATTTT

CDR3 length: 14
J gene: TRBJ1-2
clone size: medium-sized
D gene: TRBD1
V gene: TRBV9
CDR3 protein: CASSRPTGNTSYTF
CDR3 DNA: TGTGCCAGCAGCCGCCCGACAGGGAATACGAGCTACACCTTC

CDR3 length: 15
J gene: TRBJ2-1
clone size: medium-sized
D gene: TRBD2
V gene: TRBV6-2/TRBV6-3
CDR3 protein: CASRFSGLAFNEQFF
CDR3 DNA: TGTGCCAGCAGGTTTTCGGGACTAGCCTTTAATGAGCAGTTCTTC

CDR3 length: 14
J gene: TRBJ1-4
clone size: many
D gene: NA
V gene: TRBV20-1
CDR3 protein: CSARGPGTGEKLFF
CDR3 DNA: TGCAGTGCTAGAGGGCCCGGCACGGGTGAAAAACTGTTTTTT

CDR3 length: 13
J gene: TRBJ1-5
clone size: many
D gene: NA
V gene: TRBV30
CDR3 protein: CAWSPHENQPQHF
CDR3 DNA: TGTGCCTGGAGCCCCCACGAAAATCAGCCCCAGCATTTT

CDR3 length: 14
J gene: TRBJ1-1
clone size: medium-sized
D gene: NA
V gene: TRBV20-1
CDR3 protein: CSARDLTVNTEAFF
CDR3 DNA: TGCAGTGCTAGAGATCTGACAGTGAACACTGAAGCTTTCTTT

CDR3 length: 16
J gene: TRBJ1-5
clone size: medium-sized
D gene: NA
V gene: TRBV6-6
CDR3 protein: CASSYSTSGAGQPQHF
CDR3 DNA: TGTGCCAGCAGTTACTCGACGTCGGGGGCTGGGCAGCCCCAGCATTTT

CDR3 length: 15
J gene: TRBJ2-7
clone size: medium-sized
D gene: NA
V gene: TRBV3-1
CDR3 protein: CASSQDATDSHEQYF
CDR3 DNA: TGTGCCAGCAGCCAAGATGCGACGGACTCCCACGAGCAGTACTTC

CDR3 length: 15
J gene: TRBJ2-1
clone size: medium-sized
D gene: TRBD2
V gene: TRBV5-1
CDR3 protein: CASRPGLAAYNEQFF
CDR3 DNA: TGCGCCAGCAGGCCGGGACTAGCGGCCTACAATGAGCAGTTCTTC

CDR3 length: 13
J gene: TRBJ2-7
clone size: medium-sized
D gene: TRBD1
V gene: TRBV20-1
CDR3 protein: CSARGDRPYEQYF
CDR3 DNA: TGCAGTGCTAGGGGGGACAGACCCTACGAGCAGTACTTC

CDR3 length: 16
J gene: TRBJ1-1
clone size: medium-sized
D gene: TRBD1
V gene: TRBV5-6
CDR3 protein: CASSLGTGSMNTEAFF
CDR3 DNA: TGTGCCAGCAGCTTGGGGACAGGAAGTATGAACACTGAAGCTTTCTTT

CDR3 length: 17
J gene: TRBJ1-2
clone size: medium-sized
D gene: NA
V gene: TRBV9
CDR3 protein: CASSVEFYVREGYGYTF
CDR3 DNA: TGTGCCAGCAGCGTAGAGTTTTATGTCAGGGAGGGCTATGGCTACACCTTC

CDR3 length: 15
J gene: TRBJ2-7
clone size: medium-sized
D gene: NA
V gene: TRBV7-2
CDR3 protein: CASSLEGSQGYEQYF
CDR3 DNA: TGTGCCAGCAGCTTGGAGGGGAGCCAGGGTTACGAGCAGTACTTC

CDR3 length: 16
J gene: TRBJ1-6
clone size: NA
D gene: NA
V gene: TRBV20-1
CDR3 protein: CSARDLQGSYNSPLHF
CDR3 DNA: TGCAGTGCTAGAGATCTGCAGGGATCCTATAATTCACCCCTCCACTTT

CDR3 length: 14
J gene: TRBJ1-1
clone size: many
D gene: NA
V gene: TRBV6-5
CDR3 protein: CASSPSLGYTEAFF
CDR3 DNA: TGTGCCAGCAGTCCCTCGTTGGGGTACACTGAAGCTTTCTTT

CDR3 length: 14
J gene: TRBJ1-6
clone size: few
D gene: NA
V gene: TRBV11-1
CDR3 protein: CASSQTDLSSPLHF
CDR3 DNA: TGTGCCAGCAGCCAGACGGATCTTAGTTCCCCCCTCCACTTT

CDR3 length: 13
J gene: TRBJ1-4
clone size: medium-sized
D gene: NA
V gene: TRBV7-2
CDR3 protein: CASSPSSGEKLFF
CDR3 DNA: TGTGCCAGCAGCCCATCATCTGGAGAAAAACTGTTTTTT

CDR3 length: 14
J gene: TRBJ2-5
clone size: many
D gene: TRBD2
V gene: TRBV18
CDR3 protein: CASSQLADQETQYF
CDR3 DNA: TGTGCCAGCTCTCAACTAGCGGACCAAGAGACCCAGTACTTC

CDR3 length: 14
J gene: TRBJ1-1
clone size: many
D gene: TRBD1
V gene: TRBV6-5
CDR3 protein: CASIQSQGGTEAFF
CDR3 DNA: TGTGCCAGCATTCAAAGTCAGGGGGGGACTGAAGCTTTCTTT

CDR3 length: 16
J gene: TRBJ2-5
clone size: medium-sized
D gene: TRBD1
V gene: TRBV12-3/TRBV12-4
CDR3 protein: CASSPGQGFGLETQYF
CDR3 DNA: TGTGCCAGCAGCCCGGGACAGGGGTTTGGTCTGGAGACCCAGTACTTC

CDR3 length: 12
J gene: TRBJ1-5
clone size: medium-sized
D gene: NA
V gene: TRBV18
CDR3 protein: CASSPENQPQHF
CDR3 DNA: TGTGCCAGCTCACCCGAAAATCAGCCCCAGCATTTT

CDR3 length: 15
J gene: TRBJ2-5
clone size: medium-sized
D gene: TRBD2
V gene: TRBV7-6
CDR3 protein: CASSSIAGGTETQYF
CDR3 DNA: TGTGCCAGCAGCTCAATAGCGGGGGGAACGGAGACCCAGTACTTC

CDR3 length: 19
J gene: TRBJ2-3
clone size: medium-sized
D gene: TRBD2
V gene: TRBV7-2
CDR3 protein: CASSLSGLAGGLSTDTQYF
CDR3 DNA: TGTGCCAGCAGCTTATCTGGACTAGCGGGGGGGCTGAGCACAGATACGCAGTATTTT

CDR3 length: 13
J gene: TRBJ2-3
clone size: medium-sized
D gene: NA
V gene: TRBV6-1
CDR3 protein: CASSPNRWGTQYF
CDR3 DNA: TGTGCCAGCAGTCCTAATCGGTGGGGTACGCAGTATTTT

CDR3 length: 14
J gene: TRBJ2-1
clone size: medium-sized
D gene: TRBD2
V gene: TRBV20-1
CDR3 protein: CSASVAGGYNEQFF
CDR3 DNA: TGCAGTGCTAGCGTAGCGGGGGGGTACAATGAGCAGTTCTTC

CDR3 length: 14
J gene: TRBJ2-5
clone size: medium-sized
D gene: TRBD2
V gene: TRBV30
CDR3 protein: CAWSGSGGQETQYF
CDR3 DNA: TGTGCCTGGAGTGGGTCGGGGGGGCAAGAGACCCAGTACTTC

CDR3 length: 14
J gene: TRBJ1-2
clone size: many
D gene: NA
V gene: TRBV10-3
CDR3 protein: CAISDRGAIDGYTF
CDR3 DNA: TGTGCCATCAGTGACAGGGGTGCCATCGATGGCTACACCTTC

CDR3 length: 13
J gene: TRBJ1-5
clone size: medium-sized
D gene: NA
V gene: TRBV6-6
CDR3 protein: CASGFGAAQPQHF
CDR3 DNA: TGTGCCAGCGGTTTCGGGGCGGCACAGCCCCAGCATTTT

CDR3 length: 16
J gene: TRBJ2-7
clone size: medium-sized
D gene: TRBD1
V gene: TRBV5-1
CDR3 protein: CASSLLTGTATYEQYF
CDR3 DNA: TGCGCCAGCAGCCTGCTAACCGGGACAGCAACCTACGAGCAGTACTTC

CDR3 length: 14
J gene: TRBJ2-3
clone size: large
D gene: NA
V gene: TRBV24-1
CDR3 protein: CATGGGAVGVTQYF
CDR3 DNA: TGTGCCACGGGGGGTGGCGCAGTCGGTGTTACGCAGTATTTT

CDR3 length: 12
J gene: TRBJ1-1
clone size: medium-sized
D gene: NA
V gene: TRBV12-3/TRBV12-4
CDR3 protein: CASSLKRTEAFF
CDR3 DNA: TGTGCCAGCAGCCTCAAACGCACTGAAGCTTTCTTT

CDR3 length: 13
J gene: TRBJ2-7
clone size: medium-sized
D gene: NA
V gene: TRBV5-6
CDR3 protein: CASSLGPPGEQYF
CDR3 DNA: TGTGCCAGCAGCCTAGGACCCCCGGGCGAGCAGTACTTC

CDR3 length: 12
J gene: TRBJ1-5
clone size: medium-sized
D gene: NA
V gene: TRBV2
CDR3 protein: CASSRGFQPQHF
CDR3 DNA: TGTGCCAGTAGCAGGGGTTTTCAGCCCCAGCATTTT

CDR3 length: 15
J gene: TRBJ1-5
clone size: medium-sized
D gene: NA
V gene: TRBV7-9
CDR3 protein: CASSLDIGPEQPQHF
CDR3 DNA: TGTGCCAGCAGCTTAGACATTGGGCCTGAGCAGCCCCAGCATTTT

CDR3 length: 14
J gene: TRBJ1-2
clone size: large
D gene: TRBD1
V gene: TRBV6-5
CDR3 protein: CASIGQGDNYGYTF
CDR3 DNA: TGTGCCAGCATAGGACAGGGGGACAACTATGGCTACACCTTC

CDR3 length: 15
J gene: TRBJ2-3
clone size: medium-sized
D gene: TRBD1
V gene: TRBV5-1
CDR3 protein: CASSYYRGSTDTQYF
CDR3 DNA: TGCGCCAGCAGCTACTACAGGGGATCGACAGATACGCAGTATTTT

CDR3 length: 14
J gene: TRBJ2-7
clone size: medium-sized
D gene: TRBD2
V gene: TRBV28
CDR3 protein: CASSETSGGYEQYF
CDR3 DNA: TGTGCCAGCAGTGAGACTAGCGGGGGCTACGAGCAGTACTTC

CDR3 length: 13
J gene: TRBJ1-2
clone size: many
D gene: TRBD1
V gene: TRBV5-6
CDR3 protein: CASSFGDSYGYTF
CDR3 DNA: TGTGCCAGCAGCTTTGGGGACAGCTATGGCTACACCTTC